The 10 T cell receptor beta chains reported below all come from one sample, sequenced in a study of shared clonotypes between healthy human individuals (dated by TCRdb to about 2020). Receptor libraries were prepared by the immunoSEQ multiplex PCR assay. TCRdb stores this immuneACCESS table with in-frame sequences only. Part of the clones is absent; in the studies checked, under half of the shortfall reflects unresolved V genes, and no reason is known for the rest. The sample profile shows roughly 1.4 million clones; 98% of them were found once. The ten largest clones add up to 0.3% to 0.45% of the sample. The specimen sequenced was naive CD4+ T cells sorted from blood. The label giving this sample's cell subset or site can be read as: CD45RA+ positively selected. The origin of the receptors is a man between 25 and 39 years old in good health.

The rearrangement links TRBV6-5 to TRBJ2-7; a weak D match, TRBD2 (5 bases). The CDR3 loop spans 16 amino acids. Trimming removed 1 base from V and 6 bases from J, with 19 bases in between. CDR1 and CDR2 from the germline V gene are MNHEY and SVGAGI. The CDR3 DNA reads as TGTGCCAGCAGTTACTTCCCCAGTTTGGCGGGCGGCGAGCAGTACTTC. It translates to CASSYFPSLAGGEQYF.

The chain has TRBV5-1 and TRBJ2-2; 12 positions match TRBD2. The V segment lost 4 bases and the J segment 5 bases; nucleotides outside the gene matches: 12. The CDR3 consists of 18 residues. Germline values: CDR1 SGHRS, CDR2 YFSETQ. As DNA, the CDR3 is TGCGCCAGCAGCCTCACGGCTAGCGGGAGGGGTTGGACCGGGGAGCTGTTTTTT. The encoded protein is CASSLTASGRGWTGELFF. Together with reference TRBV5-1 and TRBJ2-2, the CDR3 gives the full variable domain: KAGVTQTPRYLIKTRGQQVTLSCSPISGHRSVSWYQQTPGQGLQFLFEYFSETQRNKGNFPGRFSGRQFSNSRSEMNVSTLELGDSALYLCASSLTASGRGWTGELFFGEGSRLTVL.

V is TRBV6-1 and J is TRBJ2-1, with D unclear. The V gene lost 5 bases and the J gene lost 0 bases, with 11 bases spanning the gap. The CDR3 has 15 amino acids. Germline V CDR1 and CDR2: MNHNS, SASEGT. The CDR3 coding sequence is TGTGCCAGCAGTTTCCTCGGAAGCTCCTACAATGAGCAGTTCTTC. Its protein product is CASSFLGSSYNEQFF.

The CDR3 reads CASSLASGISSYEQYF. The CDR3 region has the DNA TGTGCCAGCAGCTTAGCGTCTGGGATCAGCTCCTACGAGCAGTACTTC. The J gene is TRBJ2-7, the V gene TRBV7-2; D gene uncertain. The length of the CDR3 is 16 residues. Germline V CDR1 and CDR2: SGHTA, FQGNSA. V lost 0 bases to trimming and J lost 0 bases, with 12 bases between them.

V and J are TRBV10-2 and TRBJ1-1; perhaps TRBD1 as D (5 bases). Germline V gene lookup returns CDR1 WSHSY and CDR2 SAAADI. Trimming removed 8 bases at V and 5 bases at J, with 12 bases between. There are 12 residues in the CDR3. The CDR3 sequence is CASSVGETEAFF. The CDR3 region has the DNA TGCGCCAGCTCTGTGGGGGAGACTGAAGCTTTCTTT.

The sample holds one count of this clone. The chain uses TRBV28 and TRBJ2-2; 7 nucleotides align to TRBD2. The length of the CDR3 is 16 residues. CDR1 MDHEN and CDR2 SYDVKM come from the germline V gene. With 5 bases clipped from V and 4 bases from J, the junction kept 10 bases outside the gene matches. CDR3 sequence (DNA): TGTGCCAGCAGTCAAGGGACTACCCTGGGCACCGGGGAGCTGTTTTTT. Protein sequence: CASSQGTTLGTGELFF. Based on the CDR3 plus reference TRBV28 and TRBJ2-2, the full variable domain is DVKVTQSSRYLVKRTGEKVFLECVQDMDHENMFWYRQDPGLGLRLIYFSYDVKMKEKGDIPEGYSVSREKKERFSLILESASTNQTSMYLCASSQGTTLGTGELFFGEGSRLTVL.

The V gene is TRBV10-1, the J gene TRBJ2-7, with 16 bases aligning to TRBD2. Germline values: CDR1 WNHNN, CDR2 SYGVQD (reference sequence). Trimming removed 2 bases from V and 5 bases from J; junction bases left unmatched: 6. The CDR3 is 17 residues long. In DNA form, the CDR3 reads TGCGCCAGCAGTGAGGGGACTAGCGGGAGGGCCGGGCACGAGCAGTACTTC. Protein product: CASSEGTSGRAGHEQYF.

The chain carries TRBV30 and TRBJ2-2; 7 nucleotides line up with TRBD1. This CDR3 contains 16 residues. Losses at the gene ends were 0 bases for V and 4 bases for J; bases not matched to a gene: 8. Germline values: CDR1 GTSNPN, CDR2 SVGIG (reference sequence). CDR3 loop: CAWSVLTGVSTGELFF. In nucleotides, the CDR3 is TGTGCCTGGAGTGTACTTACAGGGGTTTCCACCGGGGAGCTGTTTTTT.

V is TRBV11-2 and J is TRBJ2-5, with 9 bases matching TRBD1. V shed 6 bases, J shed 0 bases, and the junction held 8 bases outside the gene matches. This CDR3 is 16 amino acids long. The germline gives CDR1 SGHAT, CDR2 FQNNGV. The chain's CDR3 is CASRSIRDRDQETQYF. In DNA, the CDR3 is TGTGCCAGCAGATCTATCCGGGACAGGGACCAAGAGACCCAGTACTTC.

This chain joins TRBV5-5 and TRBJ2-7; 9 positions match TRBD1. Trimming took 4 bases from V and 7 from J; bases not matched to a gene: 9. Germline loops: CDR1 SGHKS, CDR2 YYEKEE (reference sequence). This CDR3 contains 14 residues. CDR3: CASSRTGVLGEQYF. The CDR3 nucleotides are TGTGCCAGCAGCAGGACAGGGGTTTTAGGGGAGCAGTACTTC.